This T cell receptor beta chain was observed in a study of T cell repertoires in cytomegalovirus infection. This CDR3 has 15 amino acids. V lost 1 base and J lost 0, with 9 bases in between. CDR1 is SEHNR, CDR2 FQNEAQ, per germline (reference sequence). Details on this clonotype: Its cognate antigen is unknown.

MiXCR, applied by TCRdb to the reads, yields one record per CDR3 protein. Of some 130,000 distinct CDR3 sequences in the sample, over 25% were seen once. The V and J genes are TRBV7-9 and TRBJ1-2, with D hard to call. The sample in question was CD8+ T cells from cultured PBMCs, obtained from culture after CMV antigen stimulation. This TCR was sampled from a human donor in good health (CMV status not recorded). Some clones in this sample may be carry-over from other donors' samples. CDR3 in amino acids: CASSLGRSSNYGYTF. CDR3 sequence (DNA): TGTGCCAGCAGCTTAGGGCGGAGTTCTAACTATGGCTACACCTTC.